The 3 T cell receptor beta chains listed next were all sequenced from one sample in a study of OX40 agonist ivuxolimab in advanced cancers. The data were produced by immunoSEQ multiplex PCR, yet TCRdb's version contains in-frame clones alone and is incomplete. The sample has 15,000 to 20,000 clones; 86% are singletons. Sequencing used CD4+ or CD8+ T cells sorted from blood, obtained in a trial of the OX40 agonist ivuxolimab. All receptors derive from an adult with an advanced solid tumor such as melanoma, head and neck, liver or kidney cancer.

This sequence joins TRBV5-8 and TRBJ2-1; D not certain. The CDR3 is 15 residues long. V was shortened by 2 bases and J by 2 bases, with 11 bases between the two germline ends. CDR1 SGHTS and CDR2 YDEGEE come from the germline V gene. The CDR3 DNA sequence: TGTGCCAGCAGCTTTGCAACGAACACCTACAATGAGCAGTTCTTC. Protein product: CASSFATNTYNEQFF. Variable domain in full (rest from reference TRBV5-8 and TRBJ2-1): EAGVTQSPTHLIKTRGQQATLRCSPISGHTSVYWYQQALGLGLQFLLWYDEGEERNRGNFPPRFSGRQFPNYSSELNVNALELEDSALYLCASSFATNTYNEQFFGPGTRLTVL.

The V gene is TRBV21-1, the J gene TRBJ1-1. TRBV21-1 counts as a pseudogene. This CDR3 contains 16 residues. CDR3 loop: CASIAREGGENTEAFF. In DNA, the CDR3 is TGTGCCAGCATCGCTAGGGAGGGCGGGGAGAACACTGAAGCTTTCTTT.

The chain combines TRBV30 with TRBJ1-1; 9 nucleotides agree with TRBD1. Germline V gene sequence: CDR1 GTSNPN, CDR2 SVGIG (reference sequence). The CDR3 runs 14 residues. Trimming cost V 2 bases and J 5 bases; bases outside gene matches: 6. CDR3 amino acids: CAWSIQGARTEAFF. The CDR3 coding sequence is TGTGCCTGGAGTATACAGGGGGCGAGGACTGAAGCTTTCTTT. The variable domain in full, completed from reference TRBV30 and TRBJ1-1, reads SQTIHQWPATLVQPVGSPLSLECTVEGTSNPNLYWYRQAAGRGLQLLFYSVGIGQISSEVPQNLSASRPQDRQFILSSKKLLLSDSGFYLCAWSIQGARTEAFFGQGTRLTVV.